These T cell receptor beta chains were read from a single sample in a study of T cells after yellow fever vaccination. TCRdb reprocessed the 5' RACE reads with MiXCR, giving one entry per CDR3 protein. The repertoire includes about 350,000 distinct CDR3 sequences, about 12% of them detected once, and roughly 3.1% sits in the top ten. The sample in question was CD4+ T cells sorted from PBMCs, obtained 15 days after the yellow fever booster vaccination. These receptors were collected from a man between 18 and 29 years old who received the YFV17D yellow fever vaccine. Each CDR3 is given with its conserved first and last residue. The D gene is left open where the match is weak.

>TRBV6-2/TRBV6-3|TRBD1
CASSYRRGQGSRGYTF
>TRBV7-9|NA
CASSSTTVGEKLFF
>TRBV10-3|NA
CAISEVGPYNEQFF
>TRBV20-1|NA
CSGGAGVLSPLHF
>TRBV6-2/TRBV6-3|NA
CASSFYVSYEQYF
>TRBV28|TRBD2
CALAGGPYNEQFF
>TRBV7-9|NA
CASSSRDGNYNEQFF
>TRBV19|NA
CASSDRGLGNYGYTF
>TRBV9|TRBD2
CASSVGVSGALGTDTQYF
>TRBV10-3|NA
CAISERPTDMQYF
>TRBV6-2/TRBV6-3|NA
CASTARGGGNQPQHF
>TRBV3-2|NA
CASSPGTSGGTELKLQETQYF
>TRBV5-1|TRBD2
CASSPGLAGGPSYNEQFF
>TRBV5-6|NA
CASSLAGLGTEAFF
>TRBV12-3/TRBV12-4|NA
CASSLMGYEQYF
>TRBV28|NA
CASSFSGPVTWEKLFF
>TRBV5-5|TRBD1
CASSFPGGNSPLHF
>TRBV7-2|TRBD1
CASSVMGQTTNEKLFF
>TRBV11-2|NA
CASSLGAWDLPANVLTF
>TRBV6-2/TRBV6-3|NA
CASRLRQQTKYGEQFF
>TRBV3-1|TRBD1
CASGTGYNEQFF
>TRBV7-9|TRBD2
CASRPVSGGGNIQYF
>TRBV7-2|NA
CASSLGTRGYTF
>TRBV5-1|TRBD1
CASSLTGGRKLFF
>TRBV20-1|NA
CSAGGGTEAFF
>TRBV19|NA
CASSIERGHLSAFF
>TRBV25-1|NA
CASSESGRANVLTF
>TRBV11-2|NA
CASSVSTYNSPLHF
>TRBV12-3/TRBV12-4|NA
CASSLALGGELFF
>TRBV30|TRBD1
CAWSADRGTEAFF
>TRBV2|NA
CASSGHPGHGNTIYF